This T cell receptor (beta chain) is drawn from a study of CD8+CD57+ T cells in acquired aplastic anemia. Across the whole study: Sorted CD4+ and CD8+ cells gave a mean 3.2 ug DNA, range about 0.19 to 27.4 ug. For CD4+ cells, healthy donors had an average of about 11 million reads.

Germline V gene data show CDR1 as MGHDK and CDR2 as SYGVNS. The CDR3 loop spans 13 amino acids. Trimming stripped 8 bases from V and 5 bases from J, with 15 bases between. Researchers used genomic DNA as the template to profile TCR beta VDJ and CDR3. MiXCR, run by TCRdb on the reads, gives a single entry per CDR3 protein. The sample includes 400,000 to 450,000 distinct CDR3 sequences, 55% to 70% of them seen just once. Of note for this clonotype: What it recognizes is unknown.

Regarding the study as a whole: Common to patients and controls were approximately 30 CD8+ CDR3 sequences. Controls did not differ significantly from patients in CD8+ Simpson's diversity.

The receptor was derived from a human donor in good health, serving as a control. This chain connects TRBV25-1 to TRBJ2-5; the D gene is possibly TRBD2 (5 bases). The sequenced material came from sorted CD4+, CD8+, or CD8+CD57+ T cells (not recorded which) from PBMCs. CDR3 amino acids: CASAGQGLETQYF. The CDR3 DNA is TGTGCCAGCGCGGGTCAAGGGTTGGAGACCCAGTACTTC. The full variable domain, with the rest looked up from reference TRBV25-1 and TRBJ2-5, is EADIYQTPRYLVIGTGKKITLECSQTMGHDKMYWYQQDPGMELHLIHYSYGVNSTEKGDLSSESTVSRIRTEHFPLTLESARPSHTSQYLCASAGQGLETQYFGPGTRLLVL.